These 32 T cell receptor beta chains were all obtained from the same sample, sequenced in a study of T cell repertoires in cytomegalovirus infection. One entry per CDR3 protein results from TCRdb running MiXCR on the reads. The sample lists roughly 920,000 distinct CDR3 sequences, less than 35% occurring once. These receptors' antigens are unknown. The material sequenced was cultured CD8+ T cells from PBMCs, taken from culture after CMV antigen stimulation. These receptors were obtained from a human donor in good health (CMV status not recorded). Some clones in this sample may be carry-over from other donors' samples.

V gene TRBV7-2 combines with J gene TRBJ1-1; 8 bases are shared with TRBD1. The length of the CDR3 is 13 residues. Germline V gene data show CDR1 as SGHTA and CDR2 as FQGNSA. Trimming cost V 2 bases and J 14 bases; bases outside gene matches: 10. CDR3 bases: TGTGCCAGCAGCTTATCCCCGGGACAGGTGGACTTCTTT. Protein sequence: CASSLSPGQVDFF.

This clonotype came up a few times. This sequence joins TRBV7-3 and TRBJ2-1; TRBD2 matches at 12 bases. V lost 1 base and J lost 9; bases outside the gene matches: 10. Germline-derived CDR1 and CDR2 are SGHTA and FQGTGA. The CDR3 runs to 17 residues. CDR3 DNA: TGTGCCAGCAGCTTAAGGTCTAGCGGGGGGGCGGGGAGTGAGCAGTTCTTC. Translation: CASSLRSSGGAGSEQFF.

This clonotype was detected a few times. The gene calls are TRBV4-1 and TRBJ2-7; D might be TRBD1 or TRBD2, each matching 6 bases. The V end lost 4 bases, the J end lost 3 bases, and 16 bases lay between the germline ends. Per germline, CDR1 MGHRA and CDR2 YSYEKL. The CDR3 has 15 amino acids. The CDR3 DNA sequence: TGCGCCAGCAGCCCGCAAACGGGGGCGGTCTACGAGCAGTACTTC. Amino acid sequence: CASSPQTGAVYEQYF.

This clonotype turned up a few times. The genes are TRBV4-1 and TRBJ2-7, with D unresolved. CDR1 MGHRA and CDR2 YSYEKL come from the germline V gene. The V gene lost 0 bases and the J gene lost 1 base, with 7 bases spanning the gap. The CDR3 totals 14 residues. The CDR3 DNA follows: TGCGCCAGCAGCCAAGAGTTGGGGTCCTACGAGCAGTACGTC. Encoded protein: CASSQELGSYEQYV.

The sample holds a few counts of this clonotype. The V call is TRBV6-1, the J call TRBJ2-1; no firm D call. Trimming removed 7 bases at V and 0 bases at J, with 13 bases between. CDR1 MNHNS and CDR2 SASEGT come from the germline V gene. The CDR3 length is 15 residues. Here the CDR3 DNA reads TGTGCCAGCAAGGTAGCCCCAATCTCCTACAATGAGCAGTTCTTC. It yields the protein CASKVAPISYNEQFF.

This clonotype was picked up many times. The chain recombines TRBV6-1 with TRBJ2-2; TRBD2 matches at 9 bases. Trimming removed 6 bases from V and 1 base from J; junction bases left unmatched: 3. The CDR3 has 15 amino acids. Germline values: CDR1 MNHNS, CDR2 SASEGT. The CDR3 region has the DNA TGTGCCAGCAGCTGGACTAGCGAGAACACCGGGGAGCTGTTTTTT. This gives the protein CASSWTSENTGELFF.

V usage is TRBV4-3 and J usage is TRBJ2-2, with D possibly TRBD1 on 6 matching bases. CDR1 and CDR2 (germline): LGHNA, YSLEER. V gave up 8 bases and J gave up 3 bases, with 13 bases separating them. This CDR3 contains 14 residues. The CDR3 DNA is TGCGCCAGCGGGACAACGGCAGACACCGGGGAGCTGTTTTTT. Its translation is CASGTTADTGELFF.

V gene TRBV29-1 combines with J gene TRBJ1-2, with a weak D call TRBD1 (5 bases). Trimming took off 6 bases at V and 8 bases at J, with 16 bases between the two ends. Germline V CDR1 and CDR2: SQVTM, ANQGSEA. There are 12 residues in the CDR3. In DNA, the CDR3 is TGCAGCGTGCCCGGGACCCTTGGGGGCTACACCTTC. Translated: CSVPGTLGGYTF.

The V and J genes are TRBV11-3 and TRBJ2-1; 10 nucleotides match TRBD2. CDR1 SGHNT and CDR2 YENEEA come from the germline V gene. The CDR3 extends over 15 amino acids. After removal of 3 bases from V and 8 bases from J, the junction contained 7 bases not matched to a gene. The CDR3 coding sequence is TGTGCCAGCAGCTTTAGAGCGGGGGGGCCGGATGAGCAGTTCTTC. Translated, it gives CASSFRAGGPDEQFF. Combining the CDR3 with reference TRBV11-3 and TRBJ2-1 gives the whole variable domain EAGVVQSPRYKIIEKKQPVAFWCNPISGHNTLYWYLQNLGQGPELLIRYENEEAVDDSQLPKDRFSAERLKGVDSTLKIQPAELGDSAVYLCASSFRAGGPDEQFFGPGTRLTVL.

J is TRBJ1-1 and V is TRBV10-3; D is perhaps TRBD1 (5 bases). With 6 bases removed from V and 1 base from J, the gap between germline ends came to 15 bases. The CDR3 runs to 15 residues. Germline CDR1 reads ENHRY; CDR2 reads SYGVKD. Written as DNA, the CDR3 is TGTGCCATCAGACAAAGAGGGGACCCGAACACTGAAGCTTTCTTT. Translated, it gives CAIRQRGDPNTEAFF.

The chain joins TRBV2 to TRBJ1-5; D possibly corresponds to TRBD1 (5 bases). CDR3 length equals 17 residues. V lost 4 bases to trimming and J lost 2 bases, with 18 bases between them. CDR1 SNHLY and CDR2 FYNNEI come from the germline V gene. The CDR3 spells CASSGYEGRLGNQPQHF. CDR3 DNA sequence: TGTGCCAGCAGTGGGTACGAGGGGCGCTTGGGCAATCAGCCCCAGCATTTT.

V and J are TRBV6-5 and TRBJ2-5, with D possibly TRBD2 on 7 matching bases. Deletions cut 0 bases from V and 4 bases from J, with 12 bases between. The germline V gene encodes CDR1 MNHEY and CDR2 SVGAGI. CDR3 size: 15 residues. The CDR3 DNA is TGTGCCAGCAGTTACTCGGGGGGGCTCAGAGAGACCCAGTACTTC. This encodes CASSYSGGLRETQYF.

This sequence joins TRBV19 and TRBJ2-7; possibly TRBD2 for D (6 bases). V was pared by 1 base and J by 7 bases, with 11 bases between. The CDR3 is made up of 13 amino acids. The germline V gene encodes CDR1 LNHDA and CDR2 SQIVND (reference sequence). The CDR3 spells CASSIARGREQYF. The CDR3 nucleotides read TGTGCCAGTAGTATAGCGCGGGGTCGGGAGCAGTACTTC.

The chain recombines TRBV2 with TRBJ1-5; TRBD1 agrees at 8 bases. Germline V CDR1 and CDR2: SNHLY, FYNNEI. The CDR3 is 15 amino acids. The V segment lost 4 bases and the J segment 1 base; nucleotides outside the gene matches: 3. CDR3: CASSGGQGSNQPQHF. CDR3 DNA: TGTGCCAGCAGTGGCGGACAGGGAAGCAATCAGCCCCAGCATTTT.

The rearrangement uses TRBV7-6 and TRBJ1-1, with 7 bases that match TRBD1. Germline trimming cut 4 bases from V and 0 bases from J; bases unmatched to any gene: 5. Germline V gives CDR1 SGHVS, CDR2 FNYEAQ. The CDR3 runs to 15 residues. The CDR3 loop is CASSSGTVVNTEAFF. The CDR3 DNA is TGTGCCAGCAGCTCGGGGACAGTAGTGAACACTGAAGCTTTCTTT.

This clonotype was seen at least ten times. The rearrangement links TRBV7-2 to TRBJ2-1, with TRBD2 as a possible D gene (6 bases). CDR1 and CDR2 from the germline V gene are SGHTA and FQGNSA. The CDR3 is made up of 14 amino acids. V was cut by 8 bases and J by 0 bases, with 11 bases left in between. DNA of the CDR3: TGTGCCAGCGCGGCGGGGTTCTCCTACAATGAGCAGTTCTTC. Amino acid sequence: CASAAGFSYNEQFF. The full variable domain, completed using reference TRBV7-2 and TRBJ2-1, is GAGVSQSPSNKVTEKGKDVELRCDPISGHTALYWYRQSLGQGLEFLIYFQGNSAPDKSGLPSDRFSAERTGGSVSTLTIQRTQQEDSAVYLCASAAGFSYNEQFFGPGTRLTVL.

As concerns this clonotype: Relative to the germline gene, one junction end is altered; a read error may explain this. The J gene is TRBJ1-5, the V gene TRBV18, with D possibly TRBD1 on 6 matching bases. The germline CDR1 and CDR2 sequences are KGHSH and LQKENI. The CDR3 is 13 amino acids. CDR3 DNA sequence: TGTGTCAGCTCAGCCACAGGGTTGGAGCCCCAGCATTTT. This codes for CVSSATGLEPQHF. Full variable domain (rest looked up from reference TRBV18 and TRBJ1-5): NAGVMQNPRHLVRRRGQEARLRCSPMKGHSHVYWYRQLPEEGLKFMVYLQKENIIDESGMPKERFSAEFPKEGPSILRIQQVVRGDSAAYFCVSSATGLEPQHFGDGTRLSIL.

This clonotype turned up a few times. The CDR3 DNA reads TGCGCCAGCAGCTTGGCCATTTTACCGACTAGCGGGGAAGAGACCCAGTACTTC. Amino acids: CASSLAILPTSGEETQYF. The J gene is TRBJ2-5, the V gene TRBV5-1, with 11 nucleotides matching TRBD2. Per the germline V gene, CDR1 is SGHRS and CDR2 is YFSETQ. With V trimmed by 0 bases and J by 3 bases, 10 bases remained unmatched. The CDR3 has 18 residues.

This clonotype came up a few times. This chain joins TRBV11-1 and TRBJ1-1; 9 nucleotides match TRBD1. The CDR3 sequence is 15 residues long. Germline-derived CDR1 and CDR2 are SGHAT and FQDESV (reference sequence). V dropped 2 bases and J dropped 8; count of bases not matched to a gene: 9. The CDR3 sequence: CASSLKRGQGAEAFF. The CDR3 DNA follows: TGTGCCAGCAGCTTAAAAAGGGGACAGGGTGCAGAAGCTTTCTTT.

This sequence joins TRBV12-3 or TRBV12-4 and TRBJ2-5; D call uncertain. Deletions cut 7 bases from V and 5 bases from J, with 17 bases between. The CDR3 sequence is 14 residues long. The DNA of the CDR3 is TGTGCCAGCAATGAGAAACTGGAATGGGAGACCCAGTACTTC. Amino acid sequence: CASNEKLEWETQYF.

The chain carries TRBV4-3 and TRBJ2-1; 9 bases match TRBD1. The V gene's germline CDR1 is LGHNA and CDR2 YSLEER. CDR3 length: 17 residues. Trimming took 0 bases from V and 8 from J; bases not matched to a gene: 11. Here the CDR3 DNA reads TGCGCCAGCAGCCAAGAAAGTTTAGGGACAGGGACATATGAGCAGTTCTTC. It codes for CASSQESLGTGTYEQFF.

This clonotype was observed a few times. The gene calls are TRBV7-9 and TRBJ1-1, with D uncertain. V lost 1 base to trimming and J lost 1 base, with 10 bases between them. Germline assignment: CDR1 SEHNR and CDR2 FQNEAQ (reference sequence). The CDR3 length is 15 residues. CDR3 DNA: TGTGCCAGCAGCTTAGTGGCGGGAGAGAACACTGAAGCTTTCTTT. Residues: CASSLVAGENTEAFF.

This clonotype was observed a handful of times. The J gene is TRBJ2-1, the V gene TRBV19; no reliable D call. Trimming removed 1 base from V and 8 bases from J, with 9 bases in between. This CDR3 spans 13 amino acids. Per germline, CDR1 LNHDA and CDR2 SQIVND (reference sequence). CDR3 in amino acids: CASSIVRKDEQFF. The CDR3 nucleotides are TGTGCCAGTAGTATAGTTCGGAAGGATGAGCAGTTCTTC.

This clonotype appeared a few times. DNA of the CDR3: TGTGCCAGCAGTCCAGGGAAAAGTGGTCAGCCCCAGCATTTT. Translating gives CASSPGKSGQPQHF. V usage is TRBV6-6 and J usage is TRBJ1-5, with D possibly matching TRBD1 (5 bases). V shed 5 bases and J shed 6 bases, with 14 bases lying between them. CDR1 and CDR2 from the germline V gene are MNHNY and SVGAGI (reference sequence). The length of the CDR3 is 14 residues.

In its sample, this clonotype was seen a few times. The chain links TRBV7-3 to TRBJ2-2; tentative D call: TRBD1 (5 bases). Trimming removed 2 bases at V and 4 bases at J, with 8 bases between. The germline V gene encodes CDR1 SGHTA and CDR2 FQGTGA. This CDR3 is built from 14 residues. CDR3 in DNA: TGTGCCAGCAGCTTACCAGGGTTCACCGGGGAGCTGTTTTTT. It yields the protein CASSLPGFTGELFF.

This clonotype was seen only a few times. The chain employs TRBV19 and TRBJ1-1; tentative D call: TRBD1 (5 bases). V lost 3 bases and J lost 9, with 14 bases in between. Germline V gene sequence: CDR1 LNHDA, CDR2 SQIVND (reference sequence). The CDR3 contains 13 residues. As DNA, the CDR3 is TGTGCCAGTAGTATGGGGCCCCGAGGGAAAGCTTTCTTT. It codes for CASSMGPRGKAFF.

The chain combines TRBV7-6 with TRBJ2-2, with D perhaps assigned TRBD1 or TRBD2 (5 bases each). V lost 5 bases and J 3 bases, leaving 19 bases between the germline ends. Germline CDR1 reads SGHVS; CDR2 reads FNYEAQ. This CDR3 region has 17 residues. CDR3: CASSLVWGFGDTGELFF. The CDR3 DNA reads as TGTGCCAGCAGCCTAGTCTGGGGGTTCGGGGACACCGGGGAGCTGTTTTTT.

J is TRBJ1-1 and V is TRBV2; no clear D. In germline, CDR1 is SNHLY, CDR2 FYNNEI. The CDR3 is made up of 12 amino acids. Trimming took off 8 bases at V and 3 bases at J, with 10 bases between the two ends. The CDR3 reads CASGPADTEAFF. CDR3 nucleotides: TGTGCCAGCGGTCCTGCGGACACTGAAGCTTTCTTT. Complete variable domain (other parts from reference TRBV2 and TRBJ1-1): EPEVTQTPSHQVTQMGQEVILRCVPISNHLYFYWYRQILGQKVEFLVSFYNNEISEKSEIFDDQFSVERPDGSNFTLKIRSTKLEDSAMYFCASGPADTEAFFGQGTRLTVV.

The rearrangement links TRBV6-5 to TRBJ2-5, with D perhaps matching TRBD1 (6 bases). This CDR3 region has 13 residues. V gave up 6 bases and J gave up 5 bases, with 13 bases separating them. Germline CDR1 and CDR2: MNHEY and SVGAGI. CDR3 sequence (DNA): TGTGCCAGCAGACTTGGGGGCGCGGAGACCCAGTACTTC. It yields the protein CASRLGGAETQYF.

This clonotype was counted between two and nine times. This CDR3 reads CASSGVRGQGDANTGELFF. CDR3 nucleotides: TGTGCCAGCAGTGGAGTCAGGGGACAGGGGGACGCGAACACCGGGGAGCTGTTTTTT. This rearrangement joins TRBV6-1 to TRBJ2-2, with TRBD1 matching over 11 bases. CDR3 length equals 19 residues. The junction had 10 bases not matched to a gene; V was cut back by 4 bases and J by 0 bases. From germline, CDR1 is MNHNS and CDR2 SASEGT.

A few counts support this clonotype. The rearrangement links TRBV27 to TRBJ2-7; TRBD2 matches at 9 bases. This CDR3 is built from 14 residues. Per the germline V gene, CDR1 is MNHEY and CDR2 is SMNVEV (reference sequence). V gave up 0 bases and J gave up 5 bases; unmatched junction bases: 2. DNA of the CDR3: TGTGCCAGCAGTTTATCGGCTAGCGGGAACGAGCAGTACTTC. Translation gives CASSLSASGNEQYF.

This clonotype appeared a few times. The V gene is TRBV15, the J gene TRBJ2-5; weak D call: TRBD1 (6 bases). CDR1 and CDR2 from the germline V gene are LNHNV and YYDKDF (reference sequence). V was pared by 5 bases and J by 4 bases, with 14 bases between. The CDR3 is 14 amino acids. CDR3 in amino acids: CATSGGRVGETQYF. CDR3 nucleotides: TGTGCCACCAGCGGGGGCAGGGTCGGAGAGACCCAGTACTTC.